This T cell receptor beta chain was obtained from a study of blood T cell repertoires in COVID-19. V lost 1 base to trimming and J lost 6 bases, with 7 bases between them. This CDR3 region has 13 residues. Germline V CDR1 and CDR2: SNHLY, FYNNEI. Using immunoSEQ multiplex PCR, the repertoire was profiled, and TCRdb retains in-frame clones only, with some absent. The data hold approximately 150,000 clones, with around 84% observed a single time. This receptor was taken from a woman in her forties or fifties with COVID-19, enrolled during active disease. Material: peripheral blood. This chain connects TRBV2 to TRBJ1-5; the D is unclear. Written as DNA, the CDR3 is TGTGCCAGCAGTGAAGGACTGGGTCAGCCCCAGCATTTT. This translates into CASSEGLGQPQHF.